Included here is one T cell receptor beta chain sequence, with context. Its matching antigen is unknown. Libraries were prepared by immunoSEQ multiplex PCR; TCRdb keeps only in-frame clonotypes and omits some of them. The sample lists more than 110,000 clones; 80% to 90% were seen once. These data are taken from a study of T cell responses to AZD1222 COVID-19 vaccine. Study conclusions and caveats: At baseline, just 5 or 6 AZD1222 recipients tested seropositive. The study reported that nearly half of spike-specific TCRs target unmutated variant regions.

The TCR was taken from an adult in good health. The specimen was peripheral blood, collected on day 0 of AZD1222 vaccination.

The CDR3 reads CASRSLDRPNYEQYF. CDR3 nucleotide sequence: TGTGCCAGCAGATCTCTCGACAGACCAAATTACGAGCAGTACTTC. The chain carries TRBV6-5 and TRBJ2-7, with D possibly being TRBD1 (5 bases). V was shortened by 6 bases and J by 4 bases, with 19 bases between the two germline ends. Germline CDR1 is MNHEY and CDR2 is SVGAGI. The CDR3 runs 15 residues.